These 3 T cell receptor beta chains originate from one sample sequenced in a study of tumor-infiltrating lymphocytes in primary liver carcinoma. Co-extracting RNA and DNA was done with about 20-33 mg of unsorted bulk tissue as input. Synthesis of TCR beta cDNA was carried out from approximately 0.55 ug total RNA with a constant-region primer. Three nested multiplex PCR rounds, a slightly modified ARM-PCR method, built the TCR beta libraries. In the first two PCR rounds, TRBV1-TRBV30 forward primers were paired with a C-beta reverse primer, and each round lasted about 9 cycles. One entry per CDR3 protein, called by TCRdb with MiXCR from the multiplex PCR reads. The profile shows approximately 80,000 distinct CDR3 sequences, 69% of them singletons. Sample: tumor-adjacent normal liver tissue. All receptors derive from a man aged 40-49 years with primary liver carcinoma and hepatitis B virus infection.

The chain has TRBV7-9 and TRBJ2-1; D is possibly TRBD1 (5 bases). The DNA end lines up better with TRBJ2-7; the J call may be wrong. The CDR3 sequence is 15 residues long. The germline V gene has CDR1 SEHNR and CDR2 FQNEAQ (reference sequence). CDR3 sequence reads: CASSDSLSEINEQYF. As DNA, the CDR3 is TGTGCCAGCAGTGACAGTTTATCCGAAATCAATGAGCAGTACTTC.

Worth noting for this clonotype: A much more abundant neighbour one base away suggests this may be a read error. DNA for the CDR3: TGTGCCAGCAATGGTGGTGCGGGCTATTATGGCTACACCTTC. It is translated as CASNGGAGYYGYTF. This rearrangement joins TRBV25-1 to TRBJ1-2, with unresolved D. The germline CDR1 and CDR2 sequences are MGHDK and SYGVNS. Trimming stripped 7 bases from V and 5 bases from J, with 17 bases between. CDR3 length: 14 amino acids.

With respect to this clonotype: Without the conserved terminal phenylalanine or tryptophan, this CDR3 likely stems from a read error. V gene TRBV5-1 combines with J gene TRBJ2-3; 7 bases align to TRBD1. V was clipped by 0 bases and J by 4 bases; unmatched bases: 8. CDR3 length: 16 amino acids. Looked up from germline, CDR1 is SGHRS and CDR2 is YFSETQ. The CDR3: CASSLGSGGAPDTQYI. The DNA for the CDR3 is TGCGCCAGCAGCTTGGGCTCAGGGGGAGCTCCAGATACGCAGTATATT.